This T cell receptor beta chain was recovered during a study of T cells in Graves' hyperthyroidism and ophthalmopathy (dated by TCRdb to between 2018 and 2020). About the investigation overall: Peripheral blood samples were taken at initial diagnosis, before any treatment was given. To identify distinguishing TCR V-J signatures, a discovery cohort of about 100 patients was used, comprising some 45 with Graves' ophthalmopathy and approximately 58 with stable Graves' hyperthyroidism. An independent validation cohort of under 20 hyperthyroidism patients and 15 or so patients who later progressed to ophthalmopathy tested prospective prediction of ophthalmopathy. The 85 to 100 discovery patients were randomly split 7:3 into training and test sets. In addition, the study compared T-cell repertoires in thyroid tissue and in blood from over 5 Graves' hyperthyroidism patients. Following sampling, methimazole starting at 30 mg daily was given to hyperthyroidism patients, and high-dose intravenous methylprednisolone was given to ophthalmopathy patients. The paper reports TCR Vbeta CDR3 sequencing of 140 or so peripheral blood samples: approximately 41 ophthalmopathy, around 80 hyperthyroidism and around 17 progressor patients. The paper's findings and limits, for the study overall: Most expanded thyroid clonotypes (frequency above 0.001) were also detected in blood, a finding suggesting that blood repertoires may reflect thyroid immune responses. Sample size was not statistically predetermined, and investigators were not blinded to group allocation. In validation, the model predicted progression to ophthalmopathy with 60% to 71% sensitivity and approximately 78% specificity, a median of roughly seven months before onset. A model built on a 13 V-J signature distinguished ophthalmopathy from stable hyperthyroidism, reaching roughly 88% sensitivity and under 84% specificity in cross-validation and 80%/75% in testing.

Amplification of TCR beta CDR3 regions was carried out from RNA transcripts. For the first round of RT-PCR on the TCR CDR3, the HTBI primer set was used together with the Qiagen OneStep RT-PCR kit. Libraries were constructed in a second round of multiplex PCR, after which size selection and purification were carried out. The libraries were sequenced on an Illumina HiSeq2000 using paired-end 100 bp reads. Turning to the authors' computational methods: SOAPnuke was used to process the raw data, removing reads that contained adapters or uncalled bases, had a mean Phred below 15, or lacked an exact match to the constant primer or identifier. High-quality paired reads were merged using COPE v1.2.5, and each unique nucleotide sequence was defined as a clonotype. Clonotypes were aligned to IMGT TRBV, TRBD and TRBJ reference segments using MiTCR v1.1. The analysis was restricted to V-J combinations with a frequency above 0.0001, which together covered over 99% of the repertoires. A TCS score was defined as the ratio of F50 (clonal expansion) to E x V (chaos), with BLOSUM62-based TCRdist applied between CDR3 peptides within each V-J. Welch's t-statistics and random forest reduced some 510 V-J features to 10 to 15, which were used in a naive Bayes classifier (R e1071). In-frame beta chains were kept once TCRdb had trimmed the public reads at Q25 with fastp and called clones with MiXCR. Every CDR3 protein is listed once, alongside the most common genes and DNA of its rows. TCRdb assigned the V and J calls; the authors' analysis was not used. The sample table lists around 250,000 distinct CDR3 sequences, 16% of them with a count of one. Of the sample, around 30% is held by the ten largest clones.

This clonotype was counted many times. The antigen this receptor binds is unknown. Base qualities are not recorded, but no much larger clone differs from it by a single base. Ophthalmopathy patients had moderately to severely active disease, Clinical Activity Score of at least 3, NOSPECS grade of at least 4, and duration under 3 months. Any patient with an uncontrolled infection, another autoimmune disease, pregnancy or lactation was excluded. Diagnoses were established on the basis of clinical symptoms, serum thyroxine and TRAb, thyroid ultrasound, and orbital computed tomography. Ficoll-Paque density gradient centrifugation was used to isolate PBMCs from 8.5 to 10 ml of fresh peripheral blood. Total RNA was extracted with Trizol reagent, and quality was checked on an Agilent 2100 Bioanalyzer. The CDR3 numbers 16 residues from cysteine through phenylalanine. Kept here is only the CDR3 DNA, which spans 48 bases and is read in frame from base 1. The V and J ends are trimmed by 5 bases and 3 bases, leaving 18 bases between them. CDR1 and CDR2 are drawn from the germline V gene (reference sequence): SEHNR, FQNEAQ.

Specimen: blood. Recombination linked TRBV7-9 to TRBJ2-3, with TRBD1 tentatively as D gene (8 bases match). This clonotype originated in a woman aged 18-29 years with Graves' ophthalmopathy. The CDR3 region reads CASSVDRGGLTDTQYF. The sequenced DNA: TGTGCCAGCAGCGTTGACAGGGGAGGGTTGACAGATACGCAGTATTTT. With all but the CDR3 taken from the reference TRBV7-9 and TRBJ2-3 genes, the full variable domain is: DTGVSQNPRHKITKRGQNVTFRCDPISEHNRLYWYRQTLGQGPEFLTYFQNEAQLEKSRLLSDRFSAERPKGSFSTLEIQRTEQGDSAMYLCASSVDRGGLTDTQYFGPGTRLTVL.